These 14 T cell receptor beta chains were all obtained from the same sample, sequenced in a study of Ad26.COV2.S vaccination and SARS-CoV-2 variants. The treatment was: some 20 received Ad26.COV2.S at low or high dose, single or two shots; 5 received placebo; per-sample allocation not given. Sampling occurred on day 63 after the first vaccine or placebo injection. The repertoire was sequenced with immunoSEQ multiplex PCR; TCRdb's copy has only in-frame clones and lacks some. The sample consists of some 290,000 clones, around four fifths of them appearing once. The sequences come from peripheral blood, collected in a trial of Ad26.COV2.S vaccine versus placebo. These receptor sequences come from a person between 18 and 59 years old who received the Ad26.COV2.S COVID-19 vaccine or a placebo.

The chain recombines TRBV29-1 with TRBJ1-1; D remains ambiguous. There are 13 residues in the CDR3. The V gene's germline CDR1 is SQVTM and CDR2 ANQGSEA. The V gene lost 0 bases and the J gene lost 3 bases, with 8 bases spanning the gap. This CDR3 reads CSVEDGDYTEAFF. Here the CDR3 DNA reads TGCAGCGTTGAAGACGGGGATTACACTGAAGCTTTCTTT.

Notes on this clone: The sample has other DNA sequences that encode this CDR3 too. V and J are TRBV19 and TRBJ1-5; perhaps TRBD1 as D (6 bases). Trimming stripped 4 bases from V and 2 bases from J, with 9 bases between. CDR3 length: 14 amino acids. Germline V gives CDR1 LNHDA, CDR2 SQIVND (reference sequence). The CDR3, as DNA: TGTGCCAGTAGTAGCCCAGGGGGCAATCAGCCCCAGCATTTT. As protein: CASSSPGGNQPQHF.

This chain connects TRBV24-1 to TRBJ2-1; 7 positions agree with TRBD1. The germline V gene has CDR1 KGHDR and CDR2 SFDVKD. The CDR3 sequence is 16 residues long. After removal of 4 bases from V and 3 bases from J, the junction contained 8 bases not matched to a gene. CDR3 coding DNA: TGTGCCACCAGTGAGTCCGGGACAGCTTACTACAATGAGCAGTTCTTC. It is translated as CATSESGTAYYNEQFF.

The CDR3 DNA reads as TGTGCCAGCGCTAGGGGGGCAGGGCGGTTCACAGATACGCAGTATTTT. Translated: CASARGAGRFTDTQYF. V is TRBV7-8 and J is TRBJ2-3, with D tentatively TRBD1 or TRBD2 (6 bases each). Germline loops: CDR1 SGHVS, CDR2 FQNEAQ. CDR3 length equals 16 residues. V was shortened by 8 bases and J by 2 bases, with 20 bases between the two germline ends.

V usage is TRBV5-1 and J usage is TRBJ1-2; 9 bases line up with TRBD1. CDR3 length equals 15 residues. Germline V gene sequence: CDR1 SGHRS, CDR2 YFSETQ. Trimming cost V 0 bases and J 7 bases; bases outside gene matches: 7. Here the CDR3 reads CASSLVQQGAFGYTF. The CDR3 coding sequence is TGCGCCAGCAGCTTGGTGCAACAGGGGGCCTTTGGCTACACCTTC.

V usage is TRBV5-1 and J usage is TRBJ1-1; D not resolved. Between the trimmed V and J ends, which lost 0 bases and 8 bases, there was a span of 8 bases. Germline-derived CDR1 and CDR2 are SGHRS and YFSETQ. CDR3 length: 12 amino acids. The chain's CDR3 is CASSLDLTEAFF. The CDR3 DNA sequence: TGCGCCAGCAGCTTGGATCTCACAGAAGCTTTCTTT.

The J gene is TRBJ2-3, the V gene TRBV2, with 10 bases fitting TRBD1. From germline, CDR1 is SNHLY and CDR2 FYNNEI. V lost 3 bases to trimming and J lost 6 bases; unmatched junction nucleotides: 6. The CDR3 extends over 15 amino acids. The CDR3 is CASSEQGQGRDTQYF. CDR3 bases: TGTGCCAGCAGTGAGCAGGGACAGGGGAGGGATACGCAGTATTTT. Supplemented by reference TRBV2 and TRBJ2-3, the full variable domain reads EPEVTQTPSHQVTQMGQEVILRCVPISNHLYFYWYRQILGQKVEFLVSFYNNEISEKSEIFDDQFSVERPDGSNFTLKIRSTKLEDSAMYFCASSEQGQGRDTQYFGPGTRLTVL.

The chain combines TRBV7-9 with TRBJ1-4; D not resolved. This CDR3 region has 15 residues. Germline V gene lookup returns CDR1 SEHNR and CDR2 FQNEAQ (reference sequence). V lost 1 base and J lost 0, with 6 bases in between. CDR3 nucleotide sequence: TGTGCCAGCAGCTTAGAATATGCAACTAATGAAAAACTGTTTTTT. Translating it yields CASSLEYATNEKLFF. Full variable domain (outside the CDR3, taken from reference TRBV7-9 and TRBJ1-4): DTGVSQNPRHKITKRGQNVTFRCDPISEHNRLYWYRQTLGQGPEFLTYFQNEAQLEKSRLLSDRFSAERPKGSFSTLEIQRTEQGDSAMYLCASSLEYATNEKLFFGSGTQLSVL.

This clone was seen just once. The chain couples TRBV11-3 to TRBJ2-5; TRBD2 matches at 7 bases. Per germline, CDR1 SGHNT and CDR2 YENEEA. This CDR3 region has 17 residues. The V segment lost 3 bases and the J segment 0 bases; nucleotides outside the gene matches: 10. This CDR3 reads CASSLGGSAPYQETQYF. CDR3 nucleotides: TGTGCCAGCAGCTTGGGAGGGAGCGCCCCGTACCAAGAGACCCAGTACTTC.

J is TRBJ1-3 and V is TRBV4-2; D is unclear. Looked up from germline, CDR1 is LGHNA and CDR2 is YNFKEQ. The CDR3 extends over 16 amino acids. Trimming cost V 0 bases and J 0 bases, with 9 bases left between them. CDR3 sequence (DNA): TGTGCCAGCAGCCAAGATCTCGCAGTCTCTGGAAACACCATATATTTT. Translating gives CASSQDLAVSGNTIYF.

This chain uses TRBV11-3 with TRBJ2-7; possible D gene TRBD1, 5 bases. Trimming took off 6 bases at V and 2 bases at J, with 14 bases between the two ends. Germline V gene data show CDR1 as SGHNT and CDR2 as YENEEA. The CDR3 is made up of 14 amino acids. CDR3 sequence reads: CASRGRDSTYEQYF. The CDR3, as DNA: TGTGCCAGCAGGGGAAGAGACAGCACCTACGAGCAGTACTTC.

A word on this clone: One end of the junction fails to match germline, which may point to a read error. The V and J genes are TRBV6-5 and TRBJ1-2; D is unclear. CDR3 length: 13 amino acids. Germline loops: CDR1 MNHEY, CDR2 SVGAGI. As DNA, the CDR3 is TGTGCCAGCAGTGACTCCCCCCAGAGGGGCTACACCTTC. It yields the protein CASSDSPQRGYTF.

The sample holds a few counts of this clone. V and J are TRBV4-1 and TRBJ2-7; D possibly corresponds to TRBD2 (6 bases). The CDR3 is made up of 14 amino acids. Germline lookup yields CDR1 MGHRA and CDR2 YSYEKL. Trimming shortened V by 1 base and J by 1 base, and 8 bases separated the two germline ends. CDR3 amino acids: CASSQVGGSYEQYF. The CDR3 DNA reads as TGCGCCAGCAGCCAAGTGGGGGGTTCCTACGAGCAGTACTTC.

This chain joins TRBV20-1 and TRBJ1-5, with no clear D. Germline CDR1 reads DFQATT; CDR2 reads SNEGSKA (reference sequence). The CDR3 covers 10 residues. The V gene lost 7 bases and the J gene lost 5 bases, with 6 bases spanning the gap. Written as DNA, the CDR3 is TGCAGTGTCGGGGATCAGCCCCAGCATTTT. It is translated as CSVGDQPQHF.